Below are 3 T cell receptor beta chains sequenced from a single sample in a study of OX40 agonist ivuxolimab in advanced cancers. Assay: immunoSEQ multiplex PCR; the TCRdb copy retains only in-frame clones and omits some. Among around 74,000 clones listed, roughly 91% were seen once. Sequencing used CD4+ or CD8+ T cells sorted from blood, obtained in a trial of the OX40 agonist ivuxolimab. The receptors were gathered from an adult with an advanced solid tumor such as melanoma, head and neck, liver or kidney cancer.

The chain links TRBV27 to TRBJ1-1; weak D call: TRBD1 (5 bases). This CDR3 has 12 amino acids. CDR1 and CDR2 (germline): MNHEY, SMNVEV (reference sequence). The germline V and J ends were trimmed by 8 bases and 7 bases, with 14 bases remaining between them. Here the CDR3 reads CASAGGANEAFF. CDR3 sequence (DNA): TGTGCCAGCGCGGGAGGGGCGAATGAAGCTTTCTTT.

This CDR3 is CSVEKGTSGYNEQFF. CDR3 bases: TGCAGCGTTGAAAAGGGGACTAGCGGTTACAATGAGCAGTTCTTC. The chain couples TRBV29-1 to TRBJ2-1; 11 bases are a match to TRBD2. V shed 2 bases and J 4 bases; nucleotides not matched to a gene: 4. CDR1 and CDR2 from the germline V gene are SQVTM and ANQGSEA. The CDR3 length is 15 residues.

J is TRBJ2-1 and V is TRBV19; D perhaps matches TRBD1 (5 bases). Trimming shortened V by 0 bases and J by 4 bases, and 16 bases separated the two germline ends. Germline V gives CDR1 LNHDA, CDR2 SQIVND (reference sequence). This CDR3 spans 17 amino acids. In nucleotides, the CDR3 is TGTGCCAGTAGTATAGAGGACACCCGAATGGGATACAATGAGCAGTTCTTC. Protein product: CASSIEDTRMGYNEQFF. Complete variable domain (other parts from reference TRBV19 and TRBJ2-1): DGGITQSPKYLFRKEGQNVTLSCEQNLNHDAMYWYRQDPGQGLRLIYYSQIVNDFQKGDIAEGYSVSREKKESFPLTVTSAQKNPTAFYLCASSIEDTRMGYNEQFFGPGTRLTVL.